One and the same sample provided the 32 T cell receptor beta chains below, sequenced in a study. TCRdb reanalysed the RT-PCR reads using MiXCR and keeps one entry per CDR3 protein. Of about 680,000 distinct CDR3 sequences in the sample, over 12% are singletons; the top ten hold 3.6%. The specimen sequenced was memory CD4+ T cells from blood. Receptors originate from a female donor in good health, serving as a healthy control.

The J gene is TRBJ2-5, the V gene TRBV4-2; D is uncertain. Trimming pared 4 bases from V and 7 bases from J, leaving 22 bases between. Germline V gene data show CDR1 as LGHNA and CDR2 as YNFKEQ. The CDR3 contains 16 residues. The CDR3 here is CASSPSVPVLGTTQYF. CDR3 DNA: TGTGCCAGCAGCCCCAGCGTACCAGTTTTGGGTACGACCCAGTACTTC.

The chain carries TRBV5-1 and TRBJ2-1; possible D gene TRBD1, 6 bases. This CDR3 has 16 amino acids. Per germline, CDR1 SGHRS and CDR2 YFSETQ. With 5 bases removed from V and 7 bases from J, the gap between germline ends came to 22 bases. The CDR3 DNA reads TGCGCCAGCAGATACGTCCTAGGGGCCCAGGGGAATGAGCAGTTCTTC. It specifies CASRYVLGAQGNEQFF.

CDR3 DNA: TGTGCCAGCAGACAACAGGTCGGCAATCAGCCCCAGCATTTT. Protein sequence: CASRQQVGNQPQHF. The rearrangement uses TRBV6-5 and TRBJ1-5, with D perhaps matching TRBD1 (5 bases). This CDR3 is built from 14 residues. CDR1 MNHEY and CDR2 SVGAGI come from the germline V gene. Trimming removed 6 bases at V and 2 bases at J, with 11 bases between.

The sample holds many counts of this clonotype. The gene calls are TRBV20-1 and TRBJ2-3; no firm D call. Trimming cost V 2 bases and J 1 base, with 7 bases left between them. This CDR3 has 13 residues. Germline CDR1 DFQATT, CDR2 SNEGSKA (reference sequence). CDR3 nucleotide sequence: TGCAGTGCTAGACATCCGGGCACAGATACGCAGTATTTT. The encoded protein is CSARHPGTDTQYF.

A few counts support this clonotype. The chain carries TRBV18 and TRBJ1-4, with D possibly matching TRBD1 (6 bases). Trimming cost V 2 bases and J 7 bases, with 11 bases left between them. The CDR3 totals 14 residues. Germline loops: CDR1 KGHSH, CDR2 LQKENI. In DNA, the CDR3 is TGTGCCAGCTCACCAGGGGGGGCTGTTGAAAAACTGTTTTTT. It translates to CASSPGGAVEKLFF.

This clonotype was counted ten times or more. The chain couples TRBV6-6 to TRBJ1-2; D uncertain. The germline CDR1 and CDR2 sequences are MNHNY and SVGAGI (reference sequence). The CDR3 is 10 residues long. Trimming pared 8 bases from V and 6 bases from J, leaving 7 bases between. CDR3 bases: TGTGCCAGCGGGAGGGATGGCTACACCTTC. Translation gives CASGRDGYTF.

This clonotype was observed many times. The chain links TRBV6-2 or TRBV6-3 to TRBJ1-1; D is uncertain. V was pared by 4 bases and J by 2 bases, with 17 bases between. Per germline, CDR1 MNHEY and CDR2 SVGEGT. The CDR3 length is 16 residues. CDR3 nucleotides: TGTGCCAGCAGTTCCGGGCCGTCATGGAGCAACACTGAAGCTTTCTTT. Its translation is CASSSGPSWSNTEAFF.

This clonotype was observed many times. The chain links TRBV4-1 to TRBJ2-3, with D tentatively TRBD2 (6 bases). The V gene lost 3 bases and the J gene lost 6 bases, with 25 bases spanning the gap. This CDR3 is 18 amino acids long. The germline gives CDR1 MGHRA, CDR2 YSYEKL. The CDR3 DNA reads TGCGCCAGCAGCCAGGCAGGCGGGGTTCGACTAACGCATGATACGCAGTATTTT. Its translation is CASSQAGGVRLTHDTQYF.

This clonotype has a handful of counts. The V call is TRBV18, the J call TRBJ2-5; TRBD2 is a possible D gene (6 bases). V dropped 1 base and J dropped 5 bases, with 17 bases sitting between them. The CDR3 has 16 residues. Looked up from germline, CDR1 is KGHSH and CDR2 is LQKENI. The DNA of the CDR3 is TGTGCCAGCTCACCACGATTGGCAGCGGGCGGCGAGACCCAGTACTTC. Protein: CASSPRLAAGGETQYF.

There are many counts of this clonotype. This sequence joins TRBV7-2 and TRBJ2-3; D not resolved. The CDR3 runs 14 residues. Trimming pared 5 bases from V and 3 bases from J, leaving 12 bases between. Germline lookup yields CDR1 SGHTA and CDR2 FQGNSA. The CDR3 nucleotides are TGTGCCAGCAGCCTATCCCATGGGACAGATACGCAGTATTTT. It yields the protein CASSLSHGTDTQYF.

This clonotype was detected ten times or more. The V gene is TRBV5-6, the J gene TRBJ2-7, with 7 bases fitting TRBD2. Trimming removed 4 bases from V and 3 bases from J; junction bases left unmatched: 7. Per the germline V gene, CDR1 is SGHDT and CDR2 is YYEEEE. This CDR3 comprises 14 residues. CDR3 sequence reads: CASSPLGGNYEQYF. The CDR3, as DNA: TGTGCCAGCAGCCCCCTGGGGGGGAACTACGAGCAGTACTTC.

This sequence joins TRBV12-3 or TRBV12-4 and TRBJ2-7, with D unclear. V was shortened by 9 bases and J by 4 bases, with 16 bases between the two germline ends. The CDR3 has 13 amino acids. This CDR3 is CARGKGIGYEQYF. CDR3 nucleotides: TGTGCCAGAGGGAAAGGGATCGGGTACGAGCAGTACTTC.

Written as DNA, the CDR3 is TGTGCCAGCAGCTTGGCAGCGGGGGGCCATTCACCCCTCCACTTT. Its protein product is CASSLAAGGHSPLHF. The rearrangement links TRBV5-4 to TRBJ1-6; D may be TRBD1 (6 bases). V was shortened by 0 bases and J by 8 bases, with 12 bases between the two germline ends. Germline-derived CDR1 and CDR2 are SGHNT and YYREEE (reference sequence). The CDR3 extends over 15 amino acids.

This clonotype was counted many times. This sequence joins TRBV4-2 and TRBJ1-5; possible D gene TRBD1, 6 bases. Trimming took off 1 base at V and 4 bases at J, with 11 bases between the two ends. CDR1 and CDR2 from the germline V gene are LGHNA and YNFKEQ. This CDR3 region has 15 residues. The CDR3 here is CASSQAQGRNQPQHF. CDR3 coding DNA: TGTGCCAGCAGCCAAGCACAGGGTAGGAATCAGCCCCAGCATTTT.

This chain connects TRBV5-4 to TRBJ1-4, with 7 bases identical to TRBD1. The junction had 9 bases not matched to a gene; V was cut back by 0 bases and J by 4 bases. The CDR3 has 17 amino acids. Germline values: CDR1 SGHNT, CDR2 YYREEE (reference sequence). The DNA for the CDR3 is TGTGCCAGCAGCTTGGAACCTTGGCGGGACAGTAATGAAAAACTGTTTTTT. This translates into CASSLEPWRDSNEKLFF.

At least ten counts were recorded for this clonotype. The chain couples TRBV7-3 to TRBJ2-2; 10 bases are a match to TRBD1. V shed 1 base, J shed 5 bases, and the junction held 1 base outside the gene matches. The V gene's germline CDR1 is SGHTA and CDR2 FQGTGA. The length of the CDR3 is 15 residues. CDR3 DNA sequence: TGTGCCAGCAGCTTAAGGACAGGGGGGACCGGGGAGCTGTTTTTT. Translated: CASSLRTGGTGELFF.

The genes are TRBV7-9 and TRBJ2-7; D possibly corresponds to TRBD1 (5 bases). Germline CDR1 and CDR2: SEHNR and FQNEAQ (reference sequence). V shed 5 bases and J shed 0 bases, with 11 bases lying between them. The CDR3 runs 14 residues. CDR3: CASSPRQNSYEQYF. For the CDR3, the DNA is TGTGCCAGCAGCCCTAGACAGAACTCCTACGAGCAGTACTTC. The variable domain in full, completed from reference TRBV7-9 and TRBJ2-7, reads DTGVSQNPRHKITKRGQNVTFRCDPISEHNRLYWYRQTLGQGPEFLTYFQNEAQLEKSRLLSDRFSAERPKGSFSTLEIQRTEQGDSAMYLCASSPRQNSYEQYFGPGTRLTVT.

The chain employs TRBV20-1 and TRBJ2-1, with unresolved D. Germline V lookup: CDR1 DFQATT, CDR2 SNEGSKA (reference sequence). The CDR3 is 12 residues long. Trimming took 3 bases from V and 8 from J, leaving 11 bases between them. CDR3 sequence: CSARKDGDEQFF. The CDR3 DNA sequence: TGCAGTGCTAGGAAAGACGGCGATGAGCAGTTCTTC.

This chain connects TRBV7-2 to TRBJ2-1; D may be TRBD1 (7 bases). CDR1 is SGHTA, CDR2 FQGNSA, per germline. The CDR3 has 16 amino acids. Trimming stripped 5 bases from V and 0 bases from J, with 14 bases between. CDR3 DNA sequence: TGTGCCAGCAGCCCCCAGGGGGGTAGCTCCTACAATGAGCAGTTCTTC. Protein product: CASSPQGGSSYNEQFF. The whole variable domain, filled in from reference TRBV7-2 and TRBJ2-1, reads GAGVSQSPSNKVTEKGKDVELRCDPISGHTALYWYRQSLGQGLEFLIYFQGNSAPDKSGLPSDRFSAERTGGSVSTLTIQRTQQEDSAVYLCASSPQGGSSYNEQFFGPGTRLTVL.

The chain recombines TRBV15 with TRBJ2-5, with TRBD1 identical over 9 bases. CDR1 is LNHNV, CDR2 YYDKDF, per germline (reference sequence). This CDR3 has 14 amino acids. Trimming at V came to 3 bases and at J to 5 bases, leaving 4 bases not matched to a gene. CDR3 sequence reads: CATSRGQGRETQYF. In DNA form, the CDR3 reads TGTGCCACCAGCAGGGGACAGGGAAGGGAGACCCAGTACTTC.

This clonotype showed up just once. The V gene is TRBV18, the J gene TRBJ1-1; TRBD1 agrees at 8 bases. The V gene's germline CDR1 is KGHSH and CDR2 LQKENI. This CDR3 spans 14 amino acids. The V and J ends lost 3 bases and 7 bases, in that order; junction bases with no gene match: 7. CDR3 residues: CASSPRTGRIEAFF. In nucleotides, the CDR3 is TGTGCCAGCTCACCGAGGACAGGGCGCATTGAAGCTTTCTTT.

This clonotype showed up just a few times. V usage is TRBV4-3 and J usage is TRBJ2-3, with D maybe TRBD2 (6 bases). CDR3 length equals 16 residues. Trimming cost V 1 base and J 2 bases, with 13 bases left between them. The germline V gene has CDR1 LGHNA and CDR2 YSLEER. This chain's CDR3 is CASSQVGGAYTDTQYF. The CDR3 region has the DNA TGCGCCAGCAGCCAAGTCGGCGGGGCCTACACAGATACGCAGTATTTT.

This clonotype was seen a handful of times. The chain uses TRBV20-1 and TRBJ2-5; D is tentatively TRBD1 or TRBD2 (5 bases each). Germline V gene lookup returns CDR1 DFQATT and CDR2 SNEGSKA (reference sequence). This CDR3 has 12 residues. V was shortened by 3 bases and J by 5 bases, with 10 bases between the two germline ends. Here the CDR3 reads CSASRGTETQYF. DNA of the CDR3: TGCAGTGCTAGTAGAGGGACGGAGACCCAGTACTTC.

The V gene is TRBV19, the J gene TRBJ2-1, with TRBD2 identical over 12 bases. Per germline, CDR1 LNHDA and CDR2 SQIVND (reference sequence). The CDR3 consists of 15 residues. Trimming took 4 bases from V and 13 from J; bases not matched to a gene: 11. The CDR3 spells CASSTGLAGSPNQFF. DNA of the CDR3: TGTGCCAGTAGTACAGGACTAGCGGGATCCCCTAACCAGTTCTTC.

This clonotype was counted between two and nine times. This chain uses TRBV20-1 with TRBJ1-5; the match to TRBD1 covers 8 bases. This CDR3 comprises 14 residues. Germline V CDR1 and CDR2: DFQATT, SNEGSKA (reference sequence). Trimming at V came to 6 bases and at J to 2 bases, leaving 6 bases not matched to a gene. CDR3: CSASQGEGNQPQHF. The CDR3 coding sequence is TGCAGTGCGTCACAGGGGGAGGGCAATCAGCCCCAGCATTTT.

This clonotype showed up many times. The V and J genes are TRBV4-3 and TRBJ1-2, with TRBD1 matching over 8 bases. The V gene end was trimmed by 0 bases and the J gene end by 4 bases; junction bases not matched to a gene: 13. CDR1 and CDR2 (germline): LGHNA, YSLEER. The CDR3 extends over 18 amino acids. Here the CDR3 reads CASSQDSPRGLPFYGYTF. The CDR3 DNA reads as TGCGCCAGCAGCCAAGATAGTCCCAGGGGGCTCCCCTTCTATGGCTACACCTTC.

This clonotype was seen more than once but under ten times. The CDR3 ends on some other residue instead of the conserved phenylalanine or tryptophan, so this is likely a read error. The limits of the CDR3 on the DNA are not certain, so only TCRdb's listed CDR3 is given. CDR3 sequence: CASSLGGTAALL. This sequence joins TRBV12-3 or TRBV12-4 and TRBJ2-3; the table names TRBD2, a call not compared with the DNA. The CDR3 is 12 amino acids in total, end residues counted.

This clonotype was seen many times. This rearrangement joins TRBV10-2 to TRBJ1-3; 9 nucleotides align to TRBD1. V lost 2 bases to trimming and J lost 4 bases; unmatched junction nucleotides: 0. This CDR3 contains 14 residues. Germline CDR1 and CDR2: WSHSY and SAAADI. CDR3 sequence: CASSETGGGNTIYF. Written as DNA, the CDR3 is TGCGCCAGCAGTGAGACAGGGGGCGGAAACACCATATATTTT.

This chain links TRBV10-3 with TRBJ1-1, with D possibly being TRBD1 (5 bases). The CDR3 contains 16 residues. Germline-derived CDR1 and CDR2 are ENHRY and SYGVKD. V gave up 4 bases and J gave up 1 base, with 16 bases separating them. CDR3 sequence (DNA): TGTGCCATCAGTGGCTACCCCGGGACGGAGAACACTGAAGCTTTCTTT. Translation: CAISGYPGTENTEAFF.

This clonotype was observed a handful of times. The chain links TRBV27 to TRBJ1-1; a possible D gene is TRBD1 (5 bases). Germline V gene sequence: CDR1 MNHEY, CDR2 SMNVEV (reference sequence). Trimming removed 5 bases from V and 10 bases from J, with 17 bases in between. CDR3 length equals 13 residues. CDR3 sequence reads: CASSVVGGRGAFF. The CDR3 bases are TGTGCCAGCAGTGTTGTGGGGGGACGCGGAGCTTTCTTT.

This clonotype is a singleton in its sample. The chain uses TRBV2 and TRBJ1-1, with a tentative D call TRBD1 (5 bases). Germline values: CDR1 SNHLY, CDR2 FYNNEI. Trimming removed 9 bases from V and 3 bases from J, with 14 bases in between. This CDR3 region has 13 residues. CDR3 region: CARKLGRDTEAFF. DNA of the CDR3: TGTGCCAGAAAGTTGGGCAGGGACACTGAAGCTTTCTTT.

The rearrangement uses TRBV19 and TRBJ1-1; 9 bases agree with TRBD1. The J segment lost 5 bases and the V segment lost 9 bases, leaving 4 bases of the junction unmatched. CDR1 is LNHDA and CDR2 is SQIVND in the germline V gene (reference sequence). The CDR3 contains 12 residues. CDR3 sequence: CASTDRGTEAFF. In DNA, the CDR3 is TGTGCCAGCACCGACAGGGGGACTGAAGCTTTCTTT.